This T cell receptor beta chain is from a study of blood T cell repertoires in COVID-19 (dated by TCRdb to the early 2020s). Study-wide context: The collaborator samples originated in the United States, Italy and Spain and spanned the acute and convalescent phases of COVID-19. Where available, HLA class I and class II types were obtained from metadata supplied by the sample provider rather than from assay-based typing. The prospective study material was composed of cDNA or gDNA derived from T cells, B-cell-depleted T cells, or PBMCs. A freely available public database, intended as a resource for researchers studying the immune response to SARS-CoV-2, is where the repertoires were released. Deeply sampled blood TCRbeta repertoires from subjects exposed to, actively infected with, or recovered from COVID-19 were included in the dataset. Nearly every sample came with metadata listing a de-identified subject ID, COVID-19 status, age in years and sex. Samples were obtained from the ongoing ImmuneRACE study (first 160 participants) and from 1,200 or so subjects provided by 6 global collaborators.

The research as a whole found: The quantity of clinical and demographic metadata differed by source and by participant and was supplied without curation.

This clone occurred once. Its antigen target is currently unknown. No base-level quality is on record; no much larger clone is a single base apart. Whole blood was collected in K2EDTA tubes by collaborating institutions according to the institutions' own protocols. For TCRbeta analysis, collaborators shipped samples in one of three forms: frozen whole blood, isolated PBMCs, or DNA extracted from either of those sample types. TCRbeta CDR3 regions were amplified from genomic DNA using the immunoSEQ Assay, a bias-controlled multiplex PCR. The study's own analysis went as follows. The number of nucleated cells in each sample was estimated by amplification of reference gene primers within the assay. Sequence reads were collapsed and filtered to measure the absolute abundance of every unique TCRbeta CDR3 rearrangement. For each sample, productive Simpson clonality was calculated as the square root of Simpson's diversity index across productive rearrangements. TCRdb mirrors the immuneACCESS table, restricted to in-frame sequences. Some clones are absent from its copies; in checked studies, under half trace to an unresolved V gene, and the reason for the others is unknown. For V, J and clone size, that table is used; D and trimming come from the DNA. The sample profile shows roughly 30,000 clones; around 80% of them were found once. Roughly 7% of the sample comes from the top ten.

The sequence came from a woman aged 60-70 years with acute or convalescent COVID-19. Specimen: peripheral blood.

The CDR3 region reads CASSVTGGNTEAFF. The DNA reads as follows: TGTGCCAGCAGCGTAACCGGAGGGAACACTGAAGCTTTCTTT. This receptor chain uses TRBV9 and TRBJ1-1, with no confident D gene call. Spanning cysteine to phenylalanine, the CDR3 consists of 14 amino acids. The sequence is cut down to CDR3 DNA, 42 bases in frame from base 1. V is pared back by 1 base and J by 1 base, with 8 bases lying between the germline termini. From a lookup of the germline V gene, CDR1 and CDR2 are SGDLS and YYNGEE.